The 17 T cell receptor beta chains given below trace back to one sample, sequenced in a study of blood T cell repertoires in COVID-19. This table comes from immunoSEQ multiplex PCR, and its TCRdb copy is limited to in-frame clones, with some not included. The data contain 100,000 to 120,000 clones, around nine tenths of them singletons. The sequenced material came from peripheral blood. The receptor source for this set is a woman aged 45-59 years with acute or convalescent COVID-19.

This rearrangement joins TRBV7-9 to TRBJ2-1; D gene unclear. Trimming took 5 bases from V and 6 from J, leaving 14 bases between them. The CDR3 has 14 residues. Germline V gives CDR1 SEHNR, CDR2 FQNEAQ (reference sequence). The CDR3 reads CASSPHLESNEQFF. The CDR3 DNA is TGTGCCAGCAGCCCCCACCTAGAGAGCAATGAGCAGTTCTTC.

The chain has TRBV11-2 and TRBJ2-3; TRBD2 is a possible D gene (6 bases). The CDR3 loop spans 15 amino acids. V lost 0 bases and J lost 2, with 9 bases in between. The germline gives CDR1 SGHAT, CDR2 FQNNGV. The CDR3 here is CASSLDGGITDTQYF. The CDR3 DNA sequence: TGTGCCAGCAGCTTAGATGGGGGGATCACAGATACGCAGTATTTT.

The chain links TRBV28 to TRBJ1-1; a possible D gene is TRBD1 (6 bases). V was shortened by 6 bases and J by 1 base, with 12 bases between the two germline ends. Looked up from germline, CDR1 is MDHEN and CDR2 is SYDVKM. The CDR3 is made up of 14 amino acids. In nucleotides, the CDR3 is TGTGCCAGCAGGGAAGGGGGATGGAACACTGAAGCTTTCTTT. The encoded protein is CASREGGWNTEAFF.

The CDR3 nucleotides are TGTGCCAGCAGCTTAGGAGCGAACACCGGGGAGCTGTTTTTT. Protein: CASSLGANTGELFF. This chain uses TRBV11-2 with TRBJ2-2; D not certain. Germline CDR1 is SGHAT and CDR2 is FQNNGV. The CDR3 length is 14 residues. The V and J ends lost 1 base and 0 bases respectively, with 3 bases between them.

The rearrangement links TRBV6-5 to TRBJ1-3; TRBD1 aligns across 10 bases. V shed 2 bases, J shed 4 bases, and the junction held 5 bases outside the gene matches. The germline V gene encodes CDR1 MNHEY and CDR2 SVGAGI. The CDR3 totals 16 residues. The CDR3 region is CASSYARGQGGNTIYF. Written as DNA, the CDR3 is TGTGCCAGCAGTTACGCAAGGGGACAGGGGGGAAACACCATATATTTT.

The genes are TRBV20-1 and TRBJ2-1; 10 bases fit TRBD2. This CDR3 is built from 16 residues. J gave up 5 bases and V 3 bases, and 10 bases lay outside the gene matches. Germline-derived CDR1 and CDR2 are DFQATT and SNEGSKA (reference sequence). In nucleotides, the CDR3 is TGCAGTGCTAGTCCGCTAGCGGGAGCAAGGAACAATGAGCAGTTCTTC. Translation gives CSASPLAGARNNEQFF.

The chain recombines TRBV28 with TRBJ2-7; maybe TRBD1 (5 bases). The V gene's germline CDR1 is MDHEN and CDR2 SYDVKM. The CDR3 spans 13 residues. Trimming cost V 3 bases and J 6 bases, with 12 bases left between them. The CDR3 sequence: CASSFRPGPEQYF. In nucleotides, the CDR3 is TGTGCCAGCAGTTTTAGGCCAGGGCCCGAGCAGTACTTC.

The gene calls are TRBV19 and TRBJ2-1; D gene unclear. This CDR3 region has 15 residues. V dropped 2 bases and J dropped 0 bases, with 8 bases sitting between them. Germline CDR1 is LNHDA and CDR2 is SQIVND (reference sequence). In DNA, the CDR3 is TGTGCCAGTAGTATAACGCCCGGCTCCTACAATGAGCAGTTCTTC. Residues: CASSITPGSYNEQFF.

J is TRBJ2-4 and V is TRBV7-8, with TRBD1 identical over 7 bases. The junction had 14 bases not matched to a gene; V was cut back by 0 bases and J by 0 bases. The V gene's germline CDR1 is SGHVS and CDR2 FQNEAQ. The CDR3 length is 20 residues. The CDR3 coding sequence is TGTGCCAGCAGCTTAGCGGCCCGGGACAGCCCACCCCTAGCCAAAAACATTCAGTACTTC. Amino acids: CASSLAARDSPPLAKNIQYF.

The J gene is TRBJ2-1, the V gene TRBV24-1, with 11 nucleotides matching TRBD2. This CDR3 contains 16 residues. The V segment lost 6 bases and the J segment 7 bases; nucleotides outside the gene matches: 10. Germline values: CDR1 KGHDR, CDR2 SFDVKD. CDR3 in DNA: TGTGCCACCAGTTCCTTTAGCGGGAGGGCCGGGAATGAGCAGTTCTTC. Its protein is CATSSFSGRAGNEQFF.

V is TRBV14 and J is TRBJ1-6; D gene unclear. The germline V gene has CDR1 SGHDN and CDR2 FVKESK. This CDR3 has 16 residues. V lost 5 bases, J lost 2 bases, and 13 bases lay in between. The CDR3 DNA is TGTGCCAGCAGCGCGACACGGGATCCCTATAATTCACCCCTCCACTTT. As protein: CASSATRDPYNSPLHF.

The chain is built from TRBV9 and TRBJ1-1, with D possibly TRBD1 on 5 matching bases. Trimming took 2 bases from V and 1 from J, leaving 9 bases between them. Germline V lookup: CDR1 SGDLS, CDR2 YYNGEE. The CDR3 loop spans 14 amino acids. CDR3 sequence (DNA): TGTGCCAGCAGCGTTCAGGGCCCGAACACTGAAGCTTTCTTT. Translating it yields CASSVQGPNTEAFF.

The table lists this clone with a few counts. The rearrangement joins TRBV19 to TRBJ1-5, with D uncertain. The germline V and J ends were trimmed by 8 bases and 6 bases, with 14 bases remaining between them. The length of the CDR3 is 13 residues. Germline CDR1 and CDR2: LNHDA and SQIVND (reference sequence). The CDR3 protein is CASQRGWRQPQHF. CDR3 DNA sequence: TGTGCCAGTCAGAGAGGTTGGCGTCAGCCCCAGCATTTT.

This chain links TRBV2 with TRBJ1-1, with D perhaps matching TRBD1 (6 bases). The CDR3 runs to 15 residues. CDR1 is SNHLY and CDR2 is FYNNEI in the germline V gene. Trimming cost V 6 bases and J 8 bases, with 22 bases left between them. CDR3 sequence (DNA): TGTGCCAGCAGACACCAGGGGTTGGGGGTGATCGAAGCTTTCTTT. Residues: CASRHQGLGVIEAFF.

J is TRBJ1-2 and V is TRBV19, with 11 bases matching TRBD1. Per the germline V gene, CDR1 is LNHDA and CDR2 is SQIVND (reference sequence). With 9 bases clipped from V and 13 bases from J, the junction kept 4 bases outside the gene matches. The CDR3 contains 10 residues. The CDR3: CASGQGASTF. The CDR3 nucleotides read TGTGCCAGCGGACAGGGGGCCTCCACCTTC.

V gene TRBV28 combines with J gene TRBJ1-4; D may be TRBD1 (6 bases). In germline, CDR1 is MDHEN, CDR2 SYDVKM. The CDR3 spans 15 residues. V lost 11 bases, J lost 3 bases, and 19 bases lay in between. The CDR3 spells CAARGGSLANEKLFF. The CDR3 coding sequence is TGTGCCGCGAGGGGGGGCAGTCTGGCTAATGAAAAACTGTTTTTT. The variable domain in full, with the rest retrieved from reference TRBV28 and TRBJ1-4, is DVKVTQSSRYLVKRTGEKVFLECVQDMDHENMFWYRQDPGLGLRLIYFSYDVKMKEKGDIPEGYSVSREKKERFSLILESASTNQTSMYLCAARGGSLANEKLFFGSGTQLSVL.

The genes are TRBV28 and TRBJ1-1, with D perhaps TRBD1 (5 bases). V was trimmed by 1 base and J by 4 bases, leaving 10 bases between them. This CDR3 is built from 14 residues. Germline V CDR1 and CDR2: MDHEN, SYDVKM. CDR3 sequence: CASSLSGDGTEAFF. The CDR3 DNA sequence: TGTGCCAGCAGTTTATCGGGGGATGGCACTGAAGCTTTCTTT. Filled out from reference TRBV28 and TRBJ1-1, the complete variable domain reads DVKVTQSSRYLVKRTGEKVFLECVQDMDHENMFWYRQDPGLGLRLIYFSYDVKMKEKGDIPEGYSVSREKKERFSLILESASTNQTSMYLCASSLSGDGTEAFFGQGTRLTVV.